This TCR beta chain emerged from a study of blood T cell repertoires in COVID-19 (dated by TCRdb to 2018 to 2020). About the study as a whole: Collaborator samples came from the United States, Italy and Spain and covered acute and convalescent phases of COVID-19. The prospective study material was composed of cDNA or gDNA derived from T cells, B-cell-depleted T cells, or PBMCs. Subjects who had been exposed to COVID-19, were actively infected with it, or had recovered from it provided the deeply sampled blood TCRbeta repertoires that made up the dataset. The repertoires were released in a freely available public database meant as a resource for research on the immune response to SARS-CoV-2. The samples were drawn from the first 160 participants of the ongoing ImmuneRACE study and from 950 to 1,500 subjects provided by 6 global collaborators. Nearly every sample came with metadata listing a de-identified subject ID, COVID-19 status, age in years and sex. Where HLA class I and class II types were available, the types were taken from metadata supplied by the sample provider, not from assay-based typing.

Enrolling through a virtual design, the prospective study's participants ranged in age from roughly 18 to 90 years and lived across some 22 United States geographic areas. To assign participants to cohorts, the prospective study relied on clinical history that participants themselves reported in a screening survey and a study questionnaire. A participant counted as exposed if, within 2 weeks of entering the study, that participant had been in contact with someone who had a PCR-confirmed or clinician-diagnosed COVID-19 case. Each participant in the prospective study had whole blood, serum and a nasopharyngeal or oropharyngeal swab collected by mobile phlebotomists. Additional blood draws and questionnaires over an approximately two-month period could optionally be provided by prospective study participants. Blood samples from the prospective study were shipped frozen or at room temperature prior to DNA extraction.

Note on this clone: Its specific antigen is unknown. No much larger clone is present one base from it, and per-base qualities are unavailable.

The paper as a whole reports these results and caveats: Clinical and demographic metadata were provided uncurated, with the amount varying by source and participant.

TCRbeta CDR3 regions were amplified from genomic DNA using the immunoSEQ Assay, a bias-controlled multiplex PCR. The study's own analysis went as follows. Within the assay, amplification of reference gene primers was used to estimate how many nucleated cells each sample contained. Sequence reads were collapsed and filtered to measure the absolute abundance of every unique TCRbeta CDR3 rearrangement. For each sample, productive Simpson clonality was calculated by taking the square root of Simpson's diversity index across productive rearrangements. TCRdb limited this immuneACCESS table to in-frame rearrangements with V and J called. A share of clones is missing; checked studies link under half to unresolved V genes, and the rest is unexplained. V and J calls and clone size follow that table, whereas D and trimming were derived from the DNA. Within this sample are about 430,000 clones, with around nine tenths of them counted one time only. The ten largest clones capture about 1.5% of the sample.

The specimen was PBMCs or T cells enriched from blood (not recorded which). This clonotype originated in a woman aged 18-29 years who had been exposed to COVID-19.

In nucleotides, the sequence is TGTGCCAGCAGCCCTCGGACAGGGTGGGGGGAGACCCAGTACTTC. This codes for CASSPRTGWGETQYF. This chain is built from TRBV3-1 (or the pseudogene TRBV3-2) and TRBJ2-5, with 8 bases matching TRBD1. For CDR1 and CDR2, the germline V gene (reference sequence) lists LGHDT and YNNKEL. Relative to germline, V is missing 4 bases and J is missing 5 bases, with 9 bases of the junction outside any gene match. Including the terminal cysteine and phenylalanine, the CDR3 comprises 15 residues. The CDR3 DNA has 45 bases and is translated from base 1.